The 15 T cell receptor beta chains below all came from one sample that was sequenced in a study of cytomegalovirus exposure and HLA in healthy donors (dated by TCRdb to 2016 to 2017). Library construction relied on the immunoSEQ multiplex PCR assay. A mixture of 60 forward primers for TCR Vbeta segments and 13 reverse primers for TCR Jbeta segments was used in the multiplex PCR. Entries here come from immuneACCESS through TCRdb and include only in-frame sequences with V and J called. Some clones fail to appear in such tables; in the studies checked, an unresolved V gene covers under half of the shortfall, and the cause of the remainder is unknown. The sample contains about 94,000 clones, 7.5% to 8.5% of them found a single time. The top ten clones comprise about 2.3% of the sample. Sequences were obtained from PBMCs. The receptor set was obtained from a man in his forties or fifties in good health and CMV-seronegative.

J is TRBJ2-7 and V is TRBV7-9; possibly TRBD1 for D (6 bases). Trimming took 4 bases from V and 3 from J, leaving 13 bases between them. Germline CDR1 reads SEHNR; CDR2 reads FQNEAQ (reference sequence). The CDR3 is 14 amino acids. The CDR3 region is CASSSPQGSYEQYF. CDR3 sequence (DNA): TGTGCCAGCAGCTCCCCCCAGGGGAGCTACGAGCAGTACTTC.

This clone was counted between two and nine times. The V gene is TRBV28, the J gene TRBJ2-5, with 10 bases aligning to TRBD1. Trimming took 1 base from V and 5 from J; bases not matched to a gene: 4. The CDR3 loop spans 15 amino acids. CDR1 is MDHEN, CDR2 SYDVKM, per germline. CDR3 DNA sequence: TGTGCCAGCAGTTTATTAGACAGGGGGCGTGAGACCCAGTACTTC. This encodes CASSLLDRGRETQYF.

The CDR3 region is CASSSIAQGYEQYF. In nucleotides, the CDR3 is TGTGCCAGCAGCTCCATTGCTCAGGGATACGAGCAGTACTTC. The J gene is TRBJ2-7, the V gene TRBV5-5; D is perhaps TRBD1 (5 bases). This CDR3 is 14 amino acids long. The ends were cut back, 3 bases at V and 4 bases at J, with 14 bases in the middle. The germline V gene has CDR1 SGHKS and CDR2 YYEKEE (reference sequence).

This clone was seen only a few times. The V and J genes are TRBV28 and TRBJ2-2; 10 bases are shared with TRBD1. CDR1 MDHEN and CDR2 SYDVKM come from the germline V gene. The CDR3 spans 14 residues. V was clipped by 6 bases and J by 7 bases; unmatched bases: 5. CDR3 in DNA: TGTGCCAGCAGCCCGGGGACAGGGGACGGGGAGCTGTTTTTT. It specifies CASSPGTGDGELFF.

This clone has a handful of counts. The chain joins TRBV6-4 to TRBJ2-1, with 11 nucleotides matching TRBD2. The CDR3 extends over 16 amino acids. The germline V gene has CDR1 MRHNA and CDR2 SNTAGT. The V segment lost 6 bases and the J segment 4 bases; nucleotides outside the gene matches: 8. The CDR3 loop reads CASRAPSGRPYNEQFF. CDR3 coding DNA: TGTGCCAGCAGGGCCCCTAGCGGGAGGCCTTACAATGAGCAGTTCTTC.

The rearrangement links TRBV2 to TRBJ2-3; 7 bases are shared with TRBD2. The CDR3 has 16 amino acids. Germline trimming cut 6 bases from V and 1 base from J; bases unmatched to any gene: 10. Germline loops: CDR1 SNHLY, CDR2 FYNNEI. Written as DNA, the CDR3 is TGTGCCAGCAGGAGGCAGCGGGAAAGGGGCACAGATACGCAGTATTTT. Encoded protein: CASRRQRERGTDTQYF.

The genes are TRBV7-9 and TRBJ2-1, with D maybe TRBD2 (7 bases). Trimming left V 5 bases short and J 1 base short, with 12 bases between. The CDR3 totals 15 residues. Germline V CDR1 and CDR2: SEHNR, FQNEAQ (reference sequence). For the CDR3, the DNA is TGTGCCAGCAGCGTAGGGGGGGGTTCCTACAATGAGCAGTTCTTC. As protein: CASSVGGGSYNEQFF.

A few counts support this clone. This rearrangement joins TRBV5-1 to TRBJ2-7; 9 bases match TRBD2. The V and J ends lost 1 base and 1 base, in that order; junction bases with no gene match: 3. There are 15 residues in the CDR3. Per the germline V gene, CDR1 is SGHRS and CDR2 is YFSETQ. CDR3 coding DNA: TGCGCCAGCAGCTTGAGACTAGCGGCATCCTACGAGCAGTACTTC. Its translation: CASSLRLAASYEQYF.

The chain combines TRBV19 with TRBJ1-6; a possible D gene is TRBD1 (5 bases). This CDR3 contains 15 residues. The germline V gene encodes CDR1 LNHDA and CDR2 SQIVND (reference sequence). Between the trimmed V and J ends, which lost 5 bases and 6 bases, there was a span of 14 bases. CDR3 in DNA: TGTGCCAGTAGTTCTCCGGGGAGGGGTAATTCACCCCTCCACTTT. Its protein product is CASSSPGRGNSPLHF.

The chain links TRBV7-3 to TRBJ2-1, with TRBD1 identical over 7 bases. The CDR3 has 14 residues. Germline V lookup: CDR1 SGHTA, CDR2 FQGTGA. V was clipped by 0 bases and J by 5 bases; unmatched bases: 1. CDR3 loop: CASSLTGTDNEQFF. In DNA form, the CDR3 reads TGTGCCAGCAGCTTAACGGGGACAGACAATGAGCAGTTCTTC.

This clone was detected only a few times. In nucleotides, the CDR3 is TGTGCCAGCAGCAAGACAGGGGTATCTGTGGAGACCCAGTACTTC. Protein product: CASSKTGVSVETQYF. The J gene is TRBJ2-5, the V gene TRBV9, with 8 bases that match TRBD1. CDR1 and CDR2 (germline): SGDLS, YYNGEE. Trimming cost V 4 bases and J 5 bases; bases outside gene matches: 10. This CDR3 has 15 amino acids.

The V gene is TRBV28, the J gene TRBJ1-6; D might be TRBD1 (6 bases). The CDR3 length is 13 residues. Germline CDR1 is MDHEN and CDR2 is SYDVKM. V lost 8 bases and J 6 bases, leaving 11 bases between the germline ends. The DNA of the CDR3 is TGTGCCAGCTGTGGACAGATTAATTCACCCCTCCACTTT. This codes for CASCGQINSPLHF.

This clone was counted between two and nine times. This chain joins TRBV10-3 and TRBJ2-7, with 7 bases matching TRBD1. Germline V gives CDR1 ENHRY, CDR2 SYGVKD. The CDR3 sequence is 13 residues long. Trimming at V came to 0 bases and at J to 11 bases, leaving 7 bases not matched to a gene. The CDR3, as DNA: TGTGCCATCAGTGAGTCGAGGGACAGTAACGAGTACTTC. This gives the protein CAISESRDSNEYF.

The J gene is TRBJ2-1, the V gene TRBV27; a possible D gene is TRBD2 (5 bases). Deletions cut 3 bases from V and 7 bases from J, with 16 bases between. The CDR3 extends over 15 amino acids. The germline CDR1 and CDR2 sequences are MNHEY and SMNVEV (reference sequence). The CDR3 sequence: CASSFLGLATNEQFF. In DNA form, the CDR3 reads TGTGCCAGCAGTTTCTTAGGACTTGCTACGAATGAGCAGTTCTTC.

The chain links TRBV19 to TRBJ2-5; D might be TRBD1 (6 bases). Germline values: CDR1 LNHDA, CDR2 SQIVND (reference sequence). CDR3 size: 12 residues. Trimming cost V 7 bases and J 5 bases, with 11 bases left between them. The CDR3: CASTQGGETQYF. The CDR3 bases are TGTGCCAGTACACAGGGCGGGGAGACCCAGTACTTC.